The 19 T cell receptor beta chains below come from one sample, sequenced in a study of T cell changes during pregnancy in multiple sclerosis (dated 2019 in TCRdb). The library was prepared using the immunoSEQ multiplex PCR assay. TCRdb obtained this table from immuneACCESS and retained in-frame rearrangements with V and J assigned. These tables miss some clones; where compared with another copy, unresolved V genes account for less than half of the shortfall, and the remainder is unexplained. The sample profile shows about 44,000 clones; roughly 92% of them were found once. 1.3% of the sample is held by the ten biggest clonotypes. The specimen sequenced was peripheral blood. The receptors stem from a female donor with multiple sclerosis, enrolled in a pregnancy study.

The chain has TRBV9 and TRBJ1-1; no clear D. CDR3 length: 15 amino acids. The germline V and J ends were trimmed by 0 bases and 5 bases, with 14 bases remaining between them. Germline-derived CDR1 and CDR2 are SGDLS and YYNGEE. CDR3 bases: TGTGCCAGCAGCGTAGCCCTCACCAACCCAACTGAAGCTTTCTTT. Translating gives CASSVALTNPTEAFF. Drawing the rest from reference TRBV9 and TRBJ1-1, the complete variable domain is DSGVTQTPKHLITATGQRVTLRCSPRSGDLSVYWYQQSLDQGLQFLIQYYNGEERAKGNILERFSAQQFPDLHSELNLSSLELGDSALYFCASSVALTNPTEAFFGQGTRLTVV.

This chain joins TRBV28 and TRBJ2-5, with D perhaps given as TRBD1 or TRBD2 (5 bases each). Germline V CDR1 and CDR2: MDHEN, SYDVKM. Trimming pared 4 bases from V and 5 bases from J, leaving 14 bases between. The CDR3 sequence is 14 residues long. The CDR3 bases are TGTGCCAGCAGTTCACGGGACGGCTCGGAGACCCAGTACTTC. Its translation: CASSSRDGSETQYF.

The chain has TRBV19 and TRBJ1-5; D ambiguous. The CDR3 runs to 16 residues. Deletions cut 3 bases from V and 0 bases from J, with 12 bases between. Germline V gives CDR1 LNHDA, CDR2 SQIVND (reference sequence). The CDR3: CASSIVEQLSNQPQHF. The CDR3 coding sequence is TGTGCCAGTAGTATTGTCGAACAGCTTAGCAATCAGCCCCAGCATTTT. Full variable domain (outside the CDR3, taken from reference TRBV19 and TRBJ1-5): DGGITQSPKYLFRKEGQNVTLSCEQNLNHDAMYWYRQDPGQGLRLIYYSQIVNDFQKGDIAEGYSVSREKKESFPLTVTSAQKNPTAFYLCASSIVEQLSNQPQHFGDGTRLSIL.

CDR3 amino acids: CASSAGLAGGTDTQYF. CDR3 sequence (DNA): TGTGCCAGCAGCGCAGGACTAGCGGGAGGCACAGATACGCAGTATTTT. The chain couples TRBV7-2 to TRBJ2-3, with TRBD2 identical over 13 bases. The germline gives CDR1 SGHTA, CDR2 FQGNSA. CDR3 length: 16 amino acids. J lost 1 base, V lost 5 bases, and 3 bases had no gene match.

The chain carries TRBV28 and TRBJ2-2; 10 bases are shared with TRBD1. V was pared by 7 bases and J by 5 bases, with 10 bases of the junction left unmatched. The germline V gene encodes CDR1 MDHEN and CDR2 SYDVKM. The CDR3 covers 16 residues. The CDR3 sequence: CASTRQGALITGELFF. CDR3 coding DNA: TGTGCCAGCACACGACAGGGGGCGTTGATTACCGGGGAGCTGTTTTTT.

This clone was counted only a few times. J is TRBJ2-1 and V is TRBV12-2; TRBD2, the table's D call, was not compared with the DNA. TRBV12-2 corresponds to a pseudogene. The CDR3 has 14 residues. The CDR3 DNA sequence: TGTGCAAGTCGCCTTGCTCTACTAGCCTATGAGCAGTTCTTC. Translated: CASRLALLAYEQFF.

V is TRBV7-8 and J is TRBJ1-5; D uncertain. Germline V lookup: CDR1 SGHVS, CDR2 FQNEAQ. Trimming took 1 base from V and 4 from J, leaving 8 bases between them. The CDR3 loop spans 14 amino acids. The CDR3 bases are TGTGCCAGCAGCTTAGTTGTCGGAAATCAGCCCCAGCATTTT. This translates into CASSLVVGNQPQHF.

The chain uses TRBV2 and TRBJ1-2; no reliable D call. This CDR3 spans 12 amino acids. Germline CDR1 and CDR2: SNHLY and FYNNEI. The germline V and J ends were trimmed by 3 bases and 4 bases, with 6 bases remaining between them. The CDR3 DNA reads TGTGCCAGCAGTGAGGCGAGCTATGGCTACACCTTC. Its translation: CASSEASYGYTF.

With respect to this clone: One end of the junction does not line up with germline, which may come from a read error. The chain joins TRBV16 to TRBJ2-1, with 8 bases lining up with TRBD1. This CDR3 is built from 16 residues. From germline, CDR1 is KGHSY and CDR2 FQNENV. The CDR3 reads CASSRLGQGSYHEQFF. CDR3 nucleotide sequence: TGTGCCAGCAGCCGACTAGGACAGGGAAGCTACCATGAGCAGTTCTTC. The whole variable domain, remainder taken from reference TRBV16 and TRBJ2-1, is GEEVAQTPKHLVRGEGQKAKLYCAPIKGHSYVFWYQQVLKNEFKFLISFQNENVFDETGMPKERFSAKCLPNSPCSLEIQATKLEDSAVYFCASSRLGQGSYHEQFFGPGTRLTVL.

The chain couples TRBV1 to TRBJ1-2; the listed D gene, TRBD1, was not tested against the DNA. TRBV1 has pseudogene status. There are 13 residues in the CDR3. CDR3 protein: CTSTPLGTEGYTF. CDR3 nucleotides: TGCACCAGCACCCCGCTAGGGACAGAAGGCTACACCTTC.

The chain employs TRBV6-1 and TRBJ2-7; maybe TRBD2 (6 bases). Germline V CDR1 and CDR2: MNHNS, SASEGT. V lost 1 base to trimming and J lost 4 bases, with 14 bases between them. This CDR3 has 15 amino acids. DNA for the CDR3: TGTGCCAGCAGTGAAGAGGAGACTAGTAGTTACGAGCAGTACTTC. It codes for CASSEEETSSYEQYF.

V usage is TRBV28 and J usage is TRBJ1-5; 7 bases match TRBD1. Germline CDR1 and CDR2: MDHEN and SYDVKM. J lost 11 bases, V lost 3 bases, and 10 bases had no gene match. The CDR3 contains 14 residues. The CDR3 DNA sequence: TGTGCCAGCAGTTTGAGACAGGGAGGTACGACCCAGCATTTT. Encoded protein: CASSLRQGGTTQHF.

This chain links TRBV11-3 with TRBJ2-5, with 14 bases fitting TRBD2. This CDR3 spans 16 amino acids. CDR1 is SGHNT and CDR2 is YENEEA in the germline V gene. V trimming: 3 bases; J trimming: 5 bases; junction bases outside the gene matches: 5. In DNA, the CDR3 is TGTGCCAGCAGCTTCGGGACTAGCGGGAGTCTGGAGACCCAGTACTTC. Its protein product is CASSFGTSGSLETQYF.

This sequence joins TRBV5-1 and TRBJ2-5; D remains unclear. CDR3 length: 11 amino acids. Germline values: CDR1 SGHRS, CDR2 YFSETQ. V was cut by 4 bases and J by 7 bases, with 8 bases left in between. CDR3 DNA sequence: TGCGCCAGCAGCGGGGTGGGGACCCAGTACTTC. It codes for CASSGVGTQYF.

The rearrangement links TRBV10-3 to TRBJ2-1; the match to TRBD2 covers 11 bases. CDR3 length: 14 residues. Unmatched junction bases numbered 4, after V lost 2 bases and J lost 10 bases. CDR1 and CDR2 from the germline V gene are ENHRY and SYGVKD. CDR3 in DNA: TGTGCCATCAGTGAGGGGGGGACTAGCGGAGAGCAGTTCTTC. It specifies CAISEGGTSGEQFF.

This clone was counted a single time. The V call is TRBV5-4, the J call TRBJ2-7; tentative D call: TRBD2 (5 bases). CDR1 is SGHNT and CDR2 is YYREEE in the germline V gene (reference sequence). This CDR3 has 13 amino acids. V shed 2 bases and J shed 0 bases, with 6 bases lying between them. CDR3 in DNA: TGTGCCAGCAGCTTCCGGGGCTCCTACGAGCAGTACTTC. Amino acids: CASSFRGSYEQYF.

V is TRBV28 and J is TRBJ2-7; 9 bases map to TRBD2. This CDR3 is built from 16 residues. Germline loops: CDR1 MDHEN, CDR2 SYDVKM. The ends lost 3 bases at V and 3 bases at J; junction bases unmatched: 9. In DNA, the CDR3 is TGTGCCAGCAGTTTTGCGAGCCTAGCGGGAAACTACGAGCAGTACTTC. This gives the protein CASSFASLAGNYEQYF.

This clone came up once. The rearrangement uses TRBV5-4 and TRBJ2-7; possibly TRBD2 for D (6 bases). CDR3 size: 15 residues. The V and J ends lost 1 base and 3 bases respectively, with 14 bases between them. Germline CDR1 SGHNT, CDR2 YYREEE (reference sequence). For the CDR3, the DNA is TGTGCCAGCAGCTTGCCTGGGGGGATCGTCTACGAGCAGTACTTC. This translates into CASSLPGGIVYEQYF. Using reference TRBV5-4 and TRBJ2-7 for the parts outside the CDR3, the full variable domain is ETGVTQSPTHLIKTRGQQVTLRCSSQSGHNTVSWYQQALGQGPQFIFQYYREEENGRGNFPPRFSGLQFPNYSSELNVNALELDDSALYLCASSLPGGIVYEQYFGPGTRLTVT.

V gene TRBV11-2 combines with J gene TRBJ2-2; TRBD1 is a possible D gene (5 bases). CDR3 length: 17 residues. The germline CDR1 and CDR2 sequences are SGHAT and FQNNGV. V lost 0 bases to trimming and J lost 3 bases, with 14 bases between them. The CDR3: CASSLDRAGWDTGELFF. CDR3 in DNA: TGTGCCAGCAGCTTAGATCGGGCAGGGTGGGACACCGGGGAGCTGTTTTTT.